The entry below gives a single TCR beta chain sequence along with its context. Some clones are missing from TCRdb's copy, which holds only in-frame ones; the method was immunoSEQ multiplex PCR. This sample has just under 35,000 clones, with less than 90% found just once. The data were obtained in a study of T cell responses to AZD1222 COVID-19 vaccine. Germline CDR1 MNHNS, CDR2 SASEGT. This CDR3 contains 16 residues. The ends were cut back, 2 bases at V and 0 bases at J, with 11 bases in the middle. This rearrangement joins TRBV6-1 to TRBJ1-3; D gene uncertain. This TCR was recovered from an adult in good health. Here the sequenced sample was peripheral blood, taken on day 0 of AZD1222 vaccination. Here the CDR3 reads CASSEPAAFSGNTIYF. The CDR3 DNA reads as TGTGCCAGCAGTGAACCAGCTGCCTTCTCTGGAAACACCATATATTTT.